This TCR beta chain was observed in a study of CD8+ T cells in alopecia areata. This sample's treatment: oral pan-JAK inhibitor, 5-10 mg twice daily. Sequencing used cDNA as its template, made by extracting RNA and reverse transcribing it. Using immunoSEQ multiplex PCR, the repertoire was profiled, and TCRdb retains in-frame clones only, with some absent. The sample shows over 95,000 clones, 50% to 65% of them seen only once. V lost 4 bases and J lost 6, with 8 bases in between. CDR1 is SGDLS, CDR2 YYNGEE, per germline. The CDR3 is 12 amino acids. The starting material was CD4+ T cells sorted from blood, obtained at week 24, from a patient treated with tofacitinib. The gene calls are TRBV9 and TRBJ2-1; D ambiguous. The source is a human donor with alopecia areata. The CDR3 DNA is TGTGCCAGCAGCCAAGGTGCCAATGAGCAGTTCTTC. It specifies CASSQGANEQFF.